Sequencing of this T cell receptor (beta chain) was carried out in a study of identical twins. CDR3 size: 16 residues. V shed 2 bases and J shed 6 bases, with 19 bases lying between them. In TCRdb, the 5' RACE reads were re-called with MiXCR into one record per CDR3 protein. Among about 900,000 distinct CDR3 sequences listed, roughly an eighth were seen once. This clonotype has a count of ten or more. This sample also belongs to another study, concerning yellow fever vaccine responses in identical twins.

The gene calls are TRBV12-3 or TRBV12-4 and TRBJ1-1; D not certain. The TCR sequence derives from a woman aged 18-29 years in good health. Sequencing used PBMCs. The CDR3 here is CASSLIPDSSYSEAFF. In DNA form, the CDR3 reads TGTGCCAGCAGTTTAATTCCGGATAGCTCCTATTCTGAAGCTTTCTTT.